One and the same sample provided the 13 T cell receptor beta chains below, sequenced in a study of cytotoxic CD8 clonotypes in ibrutinib-treated CLL. The table came from immunoSEQ multiplex PCR; TCRdb's copy has only in-frame clones and leaves some out. The sample yields 35,000 or so clones, about 70% seen once. The starting material was PBMCs, obtained at disease progression, from a patient treated with ibrutinib. Receptors were obtained from a human donor with chronic lymphocytic leukemia.

V and J are TRBV6-1 and TRBJ1-5; D is perhaps TRBD1 (5 bases). V was shortened by 7 bases and J by 8 bases, with 12 bases between the two germline ends. Germline CDR1 and CDR2: MNHNS and SASEGT. The CDR3 loop spans 12 amino acids. The CDR3 sequence: CASIGGEEPQHF. The CDR3 coding sequence is TGTGCCAGCATCGGGGGGGAAGAGCCCCAGCATTTT.

The chain joins TRBV5-4 to TRBJ1-2, with TRBD1 matching over 12 bases. Per the germline V gene, CDR1 is SGHNT and CDR2 is YYREEE (reference sequence). With V trimmed by 2 bases and J by 7 bases, 9 bases remained unmatched. This CDR3 contains 16 residues. The CDR3: CASSLGPGQGASGYTF. CDR3 nucleotides: TGTGCCAGCAGCTTAGGACCGGGACAGGGGGCCTCTGGCTACACCTTC.

The chain employs TRBV10-3 and TRBJ1-5; D unresolved. The CDR3 runs 17 residues. With 0 bases removed from V and 9 bases from J, the gap between germline ends came to 21 bases. Germline V gene lookup returns CDR1 ENHRY and CDR2 SYGVKD. The CDR3 DNA reads TGTGCCATCAGTGAGTCGAATGGAAGGACCCAACCCGGGCCCCAGCATTTT. Residues: CAISESNGRTQPGPQHF.

This clone occurred a few times. The chain couples TRBV6-1 to TRBJ1-1; 9 bases fit TRBD1. Germline V gene data show CDR1 as MNHNS and CDR2 as SASEGT. The CDR3 has 12 residues. With V trimmed by 10 bases and J by 5 bases, 5 bases remained unmatched. CDR3 sequence reads: CATGQGRTEAFF. Here the CDR3 DNA reads TGTGCCACCGGACAGGGGAGGACTGAAGCTTTCTTT.

Turning to this clone: Relative to the germline gene, one junction end is altered; a read error may explain this. The chain links TRBV2 to TRBJ2-1, with D hard to call. This CDR3 contains 12 residues. From germline, CDR1 is SNHLY and CDR2 FYNNEI. CDR3 loop: CASSVSDNEQFF. CDR3 DNA sequence: TGTGCCAGCAGTGTCTCCGACAATGAGCAGTTCTTC.

The chain links TRBV5-4 to TRBJ1-6; 10 bases fit TRBD1. The CDR3 extends over 14 amino acids. Germline-derived CDR1 and CDR2 are SGHNT and YYREEE (reference sequence). Trimming removed 2 bases from V and 9 bases from J; junction bases left unmatched: 2. The CDR3 here is CASSFGQGGSPLHF. In DNA, the CDR3 is TGTGCCAGCAGCTTCGGACAGGGGGGTTCACCCCTCCACTTT.

This clone was counted only a few times. The chain has TRBV5-1 and TRBJ2-2, with unresolved D. V was clipped by 3 bases and J by 7 bases, with 7 bases between them. CDR1 and CDR2 from the germline V gene are SGHRS and YFSETQ. CDR3 length equals 12 residues. For the CDR3, the DNA is TGCGCCAGCAGCTGGGATAACGGGGAGCTGTTTTTT. It is translated as CASSWDNGELFF.

The chain combines TRBV5-4 with TRBJ1-1; D gene ambiguous. V lost 4 bases and J 3 bases, leaving 16 bases between the germline ends. Germline V gene sequence: CDR1 SGHNT, CDR2 YYREEE (reference sequence). The CDR3 loop spans 15 amino acids. The CDR3 loop is CASSLTAEGDTEAFF. DNA for the CDR3: TGTGCCAGCAGCCTAACCGCGGAGGGTGACACTGAAGCTTTCTTT.

The chain combines TRBV5-1 with TRBJ2-1, with a possible D match to TRBD1 (6 bases). Germline lookup yields CDR1 SGHRS and CDR2 YFSETQ. The CDR3 contains 14 residues. V lost 4 bases and J 0 bases, leaving 8 bases between the germline ends. Written as DNA, the CDR3 is TGCGCCAGCAGCGCGGACAGCTCCTACAATGAGCAGTTCTTC. Its translation is CASSADSSYNEQFF.

This clone was found once. The V and J genes are TRBV6-4 and TRBJ1-1, with D possibly TRBD1 on 6 matching bases. This CDR3 is 13 amino acids long. Per germline, CDR1 MRHNA and CDR2 SNTAGT. The V gene lost 0 bases and the J gene lost 11 bases, with 13 bases spanning the gap. CDR3 protein: CASSDSGATRAFF. In nucleotides, the CDR3 is TGTGCCAGCAGTGACTCGGGGGCCACTCGGGCTTTCTTT.

V and J are TRBV19 and TRBJ1-6; 10 nucleotides align to TRBD1. Germline CDR1 is LNHDA and CDR2 is SQIVND (reference sequence). After removal of 5 bases from V and 6 bases from J, the junction contained 1 base not matched to a gene. The CDR3 sequence is 14 residues long. CDR3 DNA sequence: TGTGCCAGTAGTGACAGGGGGCTTAATTCACCCCTCCACTTT. Translated, it gives CASSDRGLNSPLHF. The full variable domain, with the rest looked up from reference TRBV19 and TRBJ1-6, is DGGITQSPKYLFRKEGQNVTLSCEQNLNHDAMYWYRQDPGQGLRLIYYSQIVNDFQKGDIAEGYSVSREKKESFPLTVTSAQKNPTAFYLCASSDRGLNSPLHFGNGTRLTVT.

This chain uses TRBV29-1 with TRBJ2-2, with D uncertain. Trimming removed 1 base from V and 5 bases from J, with 5 bases in between. CDR3 length: 12 residues. Per the germline V gene, CDR1 is SQVTM and CDR2 is ANQGSEA. The CDR3 protein is CSVEGGTGELFF. The DNA for the CDR3 is TGCAGCGTTGAAGGCGGTACCGGGGAGCTGTTTTTT.

The genes are TRBV19 and TRBJ1-5; D call uncertain. This CDR3 is built from 15 residues. Germline assignment: CDR1 LNHDA and CDR2 SQIVND (reference sequence). The V end lost 0 bases, the J end lost 2 bases, and 8 bases lay between the germline ends. CDR3 sequence: CASSIEGNGNQPQHF. CDR3 coding DNA: TGTGCCAGTAGTATAGAGGGGAATGGCAATCAGCCCCAGCATTTT.